Following are 32 T cell receptor beta chains from one sample sequenced in a study of T-cell reconstitution after alpha-beta-depleted transplantation in children. It was with unique molecular identifiers that the TCRbeta library was prepared. TCRdb reprocessed the PCR reads via MiXCR and lists one record per CDR3 protein. Of hundreds of thousands of distinct CDR3 sequences in the sample, 7.5% to 9.5% were seen once. The specimen was PBMCs, mostly from graft donor cells, collected 360 days after TCRalphabeta/CD19-depleted stem cell transplant. Receptor source: a male patient aged 2-15 years who had a stem cell transplant for acute myeloid leukemia, so the T cells may come from the graft donor.

This clonotype was seen a few times. The chain is built from TRBV12-3 or TRBV12-4 and TRBJ2-1; D uncertain. The ends were cut back, 5 bases at V and 8 bases at J, with 19 bases in the middle. The CDR3 spans 15 residues. The CDR3 spells CASSPPIGPPDEQFF. Here the CDR3 DNA reads TGTGCCAGCAGTCCACCGATAGGACCCCCTGATGAGCAGTTCTTC.

This clonotype was picked up a small number of times. This chain uses TRBV29-1 with TRBJ2-5, with TRBD2 matching 10 bases. The V and J ends lost 4 bases and 5 bases, in that order; junction bases with no gene match: 13. CDR1 is SQVTM and CDR2 is ANQGSEA in the germline V gene. CDR3 length: 16 amino acids. DNA for the CDR3: TGCAGCGTTGGACTGAGCGGGAGGGCCTTATTGGAGACCCAGTACTTC. It is translated as CSVGLSGRALLETQYF.

The rearrangement links TRBV12-3 or TRBV12-4 to TRBJ1-6, with 10 bases that match TRBD1. CDR3 size: 15 residues. Trimming removed 3 bases from V and 9 bases from J; junction bases left unmatched: 5. In DNA, the CDR3 is TGTGCCAGCAGTTTGGGACAGGGGTTTAGTTCACCCCTCCACTTT. Translating it yields CASSLGQGFSSPLHF.

There are many counts of this clonotype. This sequence joins TRBV7-6 and TRBJ2-4; no definite D call. CDR3 size: 16 residues. Deletions cut 1 base from V and 3 bases from J, with 13 bases between. The germline gives CDR1 SGHVS, CDR2 FNYEAQ. The CDR3 sequence is CASSLGLGSGKNIQYF. The CDR3 bases are TGTGCCAGCAGCTTAGGCCTGGGATCGGGCAAAAACATTCAGTACTTC.

The chain links TRBV5-6 to TRBJ2-1, with a weak D call TRBD2 (6 bases). The germline V gene has CDR1 SGHDT and CDR2 YYEEEE. Deletions cut 7 bases from V and 4 bases from J, with 15 bases between. CDR3 length: 14 residues. CDR3 nucleotides: TGTGCCAGCTCCCGGGACTCACAATACAATGAGCAGTTCTTC. The encoded protein is CASSRDSQYNEQFF.

The sample holds a few counts of this clonotype. This rearrangement joins TRBV11-2 to TRBJ2-1; D call uncertain. V shed 4 bases and J shed 0 bases, with 16 bases lying between them. The germline V gene encodes CDR1 SGHAT and CDR2 FQNNGV. The CDR3 extends over 17 amino acids. CDR3 nucleotides: TGTGCCAGCAGCTCTAACGCCAGGCGGATCTCCTACAATGAGCAGTTCTTC. It codes for CASSSNARRISYNEQFF.

This chain connects TRBV7-2 to TRBJ1-5; D remains unclear. The CDR3 totals 16 residues. Germline CDR1 reads SGHTA; CDR2 reads FQGNSA. Between the trimmed V and J ends, which lost 1 base and 5 bases, there was a span of 15 bases. CDR3 in DNA: TGTGCCAGCAGCTTAGAGGGTCGGATCGGGTATCAGCCCCAGCATTTT. It yields the protein CASSLEGRIGYQPQHF.

In this sample, this clonotype turned up a few times. V gene TRBV20-1 combines with J gene TRBJ2-1; D might be TRBD2 (5 bases). The CDR3 runs 15 residues. Trimming removed 6 bases at V and 4 bases at J, with 19 bases between. The germline gives CDR1 DFQATT, CDR2 SNEGSKA (reference sequence). The CDR3 sequence is CSARPLARAYNEQFF. CDR3 DNA sequence: TGCAGTGCGCGGCCTTTAGCGCGGGCTTACAATGAGCAGTTCTTC.

The gene calls are TRBV6-1 and TRBJ2-2, with TRBD1 matching over 7 bases. CDR3 length: 14 amino acids. Trimming removed 6 bases from V and 5 bases from J; junction bases left unmatched: 6. Per germline, CDR1 MNHNS and CDR2 SASEGT. CDR3 amino acids: CASRPTGKTGELFF. For the CDR3, the DNA is TGTGCCAGCAGGCCGACAGGGAAAACCGGGGAGCTGTTTTTT.

This clonotype has ten or more counts. The chain is built from TRBV5-1 and TRBJ2-7; weak D call: TRBD1 (6 bases). The CDR3 covers 15 residues. The V end lost 2 bases, the J end lost 0 bases, and 12 bases lay between the germline ends. Looked up from germline, CDR1 is SGHRS and CDR2 is YFSETQ. The CDR3 DNA is TGCGCCAGCAGCTTCGGGACAAGGACCTCCTACGAGCAGTACTTC. Encoded protein: CASSFGTRTSYEQYF.

The sample holds many counts of this clonotype. The chain employs TRBV7-2 and TRBJ1-5; D remains ambiguous. The V gene lost 4 bases and the J gene lost 2 bases, with 6 bases spanning the gap. Per the germline V gene, CDR1 is SGHTA and CDR2 is FQGNSA. This CDR3 has 13 amino acids. CDR3 nucleotides: TGTGCCAGCAGCTCGGACGGCAATCAGCCCCAGCATTTT. Its protein is CASSSDGNQPQHF.

On this clonotype: This may be a read error, as it is one base from a much larger clone. The gene calls are TRBV10-3 and TRBJ2-1; 9 bases are shared with TRBD2. The CDR3 totals 17 residues. V lost 10 bases and J lost 7; bases outside the gene matches: 20. The germline gives CDR1 ENHRY, CDR2 SYGVKD. CDR3 protein: CATKGALAGSAGNEQFF. The CDR3, as DNA: TGTGCCACCAAAGGGGCCCTAGCGGGATCGGCCGGGAATGAGCAGTTCTTC.

A few counts support this clonotype. This chain joins TRBV5-1 and TRBJ1-4; TRBD1 matches at 7 bases. CDR3 length: 15 amino acids. V lost 0 bases, J lost 5 bases, and 4 bases stayed unmatched. Germline-derived CDR1 and CDR2 are SGHRS and YFSETQ. CDR3 protein: CASSLVGTENEKLFF. DNA of the CDR3: TGCGCCAGCAGCTTGGTTGGGACAGAAAATGAAAAACTGTTTTTT. Together with reference TRBV5-1 and TRBJ1-4, the CDR3 gives the full variable domain: KAGVTQTPRYLIKTRGQQVTLSCSPISGHRSVSWYQQTPGQGLQFLFEYFSETQRNKGNFPGRFSGRQFSNSRSEMNVSTLELGDSALYLCASSLVGTENEKLFFGSGTQLSVL.

Note on this clonotype: One base away lies a much larger clone, so this may be a sequencing read error. The J gene is TRBJ2-5, the V gene TRBV9; the match to TRBD2 covers 7 bases. The CDR3 is 13 residues long. Per the germline V gene, CDR1 is SGDLS and CDR2 is YYNGEE. The CDR3 DNA is TGTGCCAGCAGCGCACCGACTAGCAGGACCCAGAACTTC. It yields the protein CASSAPTSRTQNF.

This clonotype was picked up a small number of times. The chain links TRBV5-1 to TRBJ1-4; maybe TRBD1 (5 bases). This CDR3 spans 16 amino acids. V was cut by 5 bases and J by 0 bases, with 14 bases left in between. Looked up from germline, CDR1 is SGHRS and CDR2 is YFSETQ. DNA for the CDR3: TGCGCCAGCAGTCGAGCGGGGGGGGCAACTAATGAAAAACTGTTTTTT. The encoded protein is CASSRAGGATNEKLFF.

The V and J genes are TRBV5-1 and TRBJ2-1; D uncertain. This CDR3 comprises 11 residues. Trimming cost V 7 bases and J 9 bases, with 11 bases left between them. Per germline, CDR1 SGHRS and CDR2 YFSETQ. CDR3 DNA sequence: TGCGCCAGCCGGAGTCCAGGTGAGCAGTTCTTC. This encodes CASRSPGEQFF.

The table lists this clonotype with many counts. The chain joins TRBV3-1 to TRBJ2-3; D is uncertain. The germline CDR1 and CDR2 sequences are LGHDT and YNNKEL (reference sequence). V was pared by 4 bases and J by 4 bases, with 9 bases between. The CDR3 covers 13 residues. The CDR3 region is CASSPPWADTQYF. CDR3 nucleotide sequence: TGTGCCAGCAGCCCCCCCTGGGCAGATACGCAGTATTTT.

This chain links TRBV12-3 or TRBV12-4 with TRBJ1-5, with 8 bases identical to TRBD1. After removal of 2 bases from V and 1 base from J, the junction contained 13 bases not matched to a gene. This CDR3 contains 19 residues. This CDR3 is CASSLRTGKVLLSNQPQHF. The DNA for the CDR3 is TGTGCCAGCAGTTTACGGACAGGGAAAGTATTGTTGAGCAATCAGCCCCAGCATTTT.

The V call is TRBV30, the J call TRBJ2-2; 11 bases map to TRBD1. V lost 3 bases, J lost 5 bases, and 2 bases stayed unmatched. Germline CDR1 and CDR2: GTSNPN and SVGIG (reference sequence). The length of the CDR3 is 14 residues. The CDR3 is CAWRGTGGTGELFF. The CDR3 DNA follows: TGTGCCTGGAGGGGGACAGGGGGGACCGGGGAGCTGTTTTTT.

This clonotype was counted only a few times. The V call is TRBV9, the J call TRBJ1-1; D is undetermined. There are 13 residues in the CDR3. The germline V and J ends were trimmed by 0 bases and 3 bases, with 6 bases remaining between them. In germline, CDR1 is SGDLS, CDR2 YYNGEE. CDR3 loop: CASSVGWYTEAFF. The CDR3, as DNA: TGTGCCAGCAGCGTAGGGTGGTACACTGAAGCTTTCTTT.

This clonotype has at least ten counts. The J gene is TRBJ1-5, the V gene TRBV12-3 or TRBV12-4, with 9 nucleotides matching TRBD1. V was pared by 5 bases and J by 1 base, with 6 bases of the junction left unmatched. The CDR3 has 16 amino acids. CDR3 loop: CASSARQGDSNQPQHF. CDR3 nucleotide sequence: TGTGCCAGCAGTGCCCGACAGGGGGACAGCAATCAGCCCCAGCATTTT.

The chain combines TRBV7-8 with TRBJ2-7; 8 positions agree with TRBD1. The CDR3 length is 14 residues. The germline V gene has CDR1 SGHVS and CDR2 FQNEAQ. Unmatched junction bases numbered 7, after V lost 5 bases and J lost 4 bases. CDR3 amino acids: CASSLGTGLYEQYV. The CDR3 nucleotides are TGTGCCAGCAGCCTTGGGACAGGATTATACGAGCAGTACGTC.

V is TRBV30 and J is TRBJ2-4; 10 positions match TRBD1. CDR3 length: 13 amino acids. The germline CDR1 and CDR2 sequences are GTSNPN and SVGIG (reference sequence). Losses at the gene ends were 3 bases for V and 8 bases for J; bases not matched to a gene: 4. The CDR3 sequence: CAWRTGGSDIQYF. For the CDR3, the DNA is TGTGCCTGGAGGACAGGGGGCTCTGACATTCAGTACTTC.

This clonotype has more than one count but fewer than ten. An end of the junction differs from the germline gene, which may be a read error. V and J are TRBV7-7 and TRBJ1-6; D uncertain. The germline gives CDR1 SSHAT, CDR2 FNYEAQ (reference sequence). The CDR3 has 19 residues. CDR3 residues: CASSLIHLMKPPINSPLHF. The CDR3 DNA is TGTGCTAGCAGCTTAATACATCTCATGAAACCCCCCATTAATTCACCCCTCCACTTT.

CDR3: CATSRVTAAYEQYF. The CDR3 bases are TGTGCCACCAGCAGAGTGACAGCGGCCTACGAGCAGTACTTC. The V gene is TRBV15, the J gene TRBJ2-7, with D perhaps given as TRBD1 or TRBD2 (5 bases each). Germline CDR1 and CDR2: LNHNV and YYDKDF (reference sequence). Deletions cut 1 base from V and 2 bases from J, with 9 bases between. The CDR3 is 14 amino acids. The full variable domain, with the rest looked up from reference TRBV15 and TRBJ2-7, is DAMVIQNPRYQVTQFGKPVTLSCSQTLNHNVMYWYQQKSSQAPKLLFHYYDKDFNNEADTPDNFQSRRPNTSFCFLDIRSPGLGDTAMYLCATSRVTAAYEQYFGPGTRLTVT.

This clonotype was counted ten times or more. The J gene is TRBJ2-3, the V gene TRBV7-9, with 8 bases that match TRBD2. The V gene end was trimmed by 5 bases and the J gene end by 5 bases; junction bases not matched to a gene: 9. Germline assignment: CDR1 SEHNR and CDR2 FQNEAQ (reference sequence). CDR3 length: 15 amino acids. CDR3 sequence reads: CASSLRGAGGDTQYF. The CDR3 DNA sequence: TGTGCCAGCAGCCTGCGGGGGGCCGGAGGAGATACGCAGTATTTT.

This rearrangement joins TRBV25-1 to TRBJ1-5; 7 nucleotides line up with TRBD1. Germline V CDR1 and CDR2: MGHDK, SYGVNS. V was pared by 1 base and J by 5 bases, with 8 bases of the junction left unmatched. The CDR3 sequence is 16 residues long. The CDR3 DNA is TGTGCCAGCAGTGAATTAGGAGGCAGGGGGGATCAGCCCCAGCATTTT. It is translated as CASSELGGRGDQPQHF.

A few counts support this clonotype. The genes are TRBV7-2 and TRBJ1-5, with D uncertain. From germline, CDR1 is SGHTA and CDR2 FQGNSA. This CDR3 region has 13 residues. Trimming removed 2 bases from V and 3 bases from J, with 5 bases in between. Here the CDR3 reads CASSLIDNQPQHF. CDR3 in DNA: TGTGCCAGCAGCTTAATAGACAATCAGCCCCAGCATTTT.

This clonotype was counted at least ten times. The V call is TRBV20-1, the J call TRBJ1-6; possibly TRBD1 for D (6 bases). In germline, CDR1 is DFQATT, CDR2 SNEGSKA (reference sequence). This CDR3 has 14 residues. The V end was cut by 5 bases, the J end by 0 bases, with 8 bases between. The CDR3 DNA sequence: TGCAGTGCTCCGGACAGCTCCTATAATTCACCCCTCCACTTT. This codes for CSAPDSSYNSPLHF.

The V gene is TRBV20-1, the J gene TRBJ2-3; D remains unclear. Germline V gives CDR1 DFQATT, CDR2 SNEGSKA (reference sequence). The CDR3 spans 15 residues. Trimming cost V 3 bases and J 2 bases, with 15 bases left between them. As DNA, the CDR3 is TGCAGTGCTAGGCCCGTGAGGCCCCCCACAGATACGCAGTATTTT. It encodes CSARPVRPPTDTQYF.

At least ten counts were recorded for this clonotype. This sequence joins TRBV20-1 and TRBJ2-3, with no clear D. The V gene lost 3 bases and the J gene lost 0 bases, with 13 bases spanning the gap. From germline, CDR1 is DFQATT and CDR2 SNEGSKA (reference sequence). CDR3 length: 15 amino acids. In DNA, the CDR3 is TGCAGTGCTAGTGTTGTTGGCGCTAGCACAGATACGCAGTATTTT. Protein: CSASVVGASTDTQYF.

This clonotype was seen repeatedly, ten times or more. The chain carries TRBV10-3 and TRBJ2-5, with 9 bases lining up with TRBD1. The CDR3 runs 14 residues. The junction had 5 bases not matched to a gene; V was cut back by 6 bases and J by 3 bases. Germline CDR1 reads ENHRY; CDR2 reads SYGVKD. The DNA of the CDR3 is TGTGCCATCAGGAAGGGACAGGGCGAAGAGACCCAGTACTTC. As protein: CAIRKGQGEETQYF.